One sample yielded the 28 T cell receptor beta chains listed below, sequenced in a study of blood T cell repertoires in COVID-19. Profiled with immunoSEQ multiplex PCR; TCRdb holds only in-frame clones, not every one. Of about 210,000 clones in the sample, 85% were seen once. The sample comprised peripheral blood. Source of these receptors: a man in his 60s with COVID-19, enrolled during active disease.

This clone showed up just a few times. The chain couples TRBV3-1 (or the pseudogene TRBV3-2) to TRBJ1-6; D is perhaps TRBD1 (5 bases). Germline CDR1 is LGHDT and CDR2 is YNNKEL (reference sequence). CDR3 length: 14 amino acids. Trimming stripped 1 base from V and 10 bases from J, with 11 bases between. Here the CDR3 reads CASSQVQGRSPLHF. In DNA form, the CDR3 reads TGTGCCAGCAGCCAAGTGCAGGGAAGATCACCCCTCCACTTT.

The rearrangement uses TRBV12-3 or TRBV12-4 and TRBJ1-2; 7 bases map to TRBD1. After removal of 3 bases from V and 7 bases from J, the junction contained 2 bases not matched to a gene. The CDR3 totals 12 residues. The chain's CDR3 is CASSFDRVGYTF. CDR3 nucleotide sequence: TGTGCCAGCAGTTTTGACAGGGTTGGCTACACCTTC.

The chain employs TRBV18 and TRBJ1-4; 7 nucleotides line up with TRBD1. Trimming at V came to 3 bases and at J to 6 bases, leaving 7 bases not matched to a gene. The germline V gene encodes CDR1 KGHSH and CDR2 LQKENI. The CDR3 consists of 15 residues. The CDR3 sequence: CASSPGQLTYEKLFF. The CDR3 DNA sequence: TGTGCCAGCTCACCGGGACAGTTGACTTATGAAAAACTGTTTTTT.

The chain couples TRBV5-4 to TRBJ2-7; 7 bases are a match to TRBD1. CDR1 is SGHNT and CDR2 is YYREEE in the germline V gene (reference sequence). V was clipped by 1 base and J by 4 bases; unmatched bases: 5. The CDR3 covers 14 residues. DNA for the CDR3: TGTGCCAGCAGCTTGAGGCAGGGGGTTTACGAGCAGTACTTC. Its protein product is CASSLRQGVYEQYF.

The gene calls are TRBV11-2 and TRBJ2-3, with 9 bases fitting TRBD1. Germline V gene sequence: CDR1 SGHAT, CDR2 FQNNGV. The length of the CDR3 is 14 residues. Trimming removed 6 bases from V and 0 bases from J; junction bases left unmatched: 1. The CDR3 protein is CASRQGASTDTQYF. In nucleotides, the CDR3 is TGTGCCAGCAGACAGGGGGCGAGCACAGATACGCAGTATTTT.

The chain is built from TRBV5-1 and TRBJ1-1; the D is unclear. Trimming pared 0 bases from V and 1 base from J, leaving 10 bases between. The CDR3 is made up of 15 amino acids. CDR1 SGHRS and CDR2 YFSETQ come from the germline V gene. CDR3 DNA: TGCGCCAGCAGCTTGGCCGGGAGGGAGAACACTGAAGCTTTCTTT. Its protein is CASSLAGRENTEAFF.

This rearrangement joins TRBV9 to TRBJ1-1; D might be TRBD1 (5 bases). This CDR3 is 13 amino acids long. Trimming pared 0 bases from V and 3 bases from J, leaving 6 bases between. Germline V gene data show CDR1 as SGDLS and CDR2 as YYNGEE. CDR3 DNA: TGTGCCAGCAGCGTAGGGGGCTACACTGAAGCTTTCTTT. The encoded protein is CASSVGGYTEAFF.

This chain uses TRBV29-1 with TRBJ1-2; unclear D gene. CDR1 is SQVTM and CDR2 is ANQGSEA in the germline V gene. Trimming cost V 5 bases and J 7 bases, with 17 bases left between them. CDR3 length: 13 amino acids. The CDR3 DNA sequence: TGCAGCGTTATCAGGTCTGGGCTTGCTGGCTACACCTTC. It is translated as CSVIRSGLAGYTF.

The chain recombines TRBV27 with TRBJ2-2, with TRBD2 matching over 14 bases. The germline gives CDR1 MNHEY, CDR2 SMNVEV (reference sequence). The CDR3 extends over 17 amino acids. Germline trimming cut 2 bases from V and 3 bases from J; bases unmatched to any gene: 2. CDR3 DNA sequence: TGTGCCAGCAGTTTAACGGGACTAGCGGGAGACACCGGGGAGCTGTTTTTT. Amino acid sequence: CASSLTGLAGDTGELFF.

This chain uses TRBV19 with TRBJ2-1; 7 nucleotides line up with TRBD1. Germline V gene sequence: CDR1 LNHDA, CDR2 SQIVND (reference sequence). V trimming: 5 bases; J trimming: 1 base; junction bases outside the gene matches: 11. The CDR3 length is 17 residues. The chain's CDR3 is CASSSTGETRSYNEQFF. The CDR3 DNA is TGTGCCAGTAGTTCAACAGGGGAGACAAGGTCCTACAATGAGCAGTTCTTC.

V gene TRBV5-1 combines with J gene TRBJ2-2; 7 nucleotides align to TRBD1. The CDR3 spans 15 residues. With V trimmed by 4 bases and J by 0 bases, 3 bases remained unmatched. In germline, CDR1 is SGHRS, CDR2 YFSETQ. CDR3 amino acids: CASSMDRPNTGELFF. Here the CDR3 DNA reads TGCGCCAGCAGCATGGACAGGCCGAACACCGGGGAGCTGTTTTTT.

The V and J genes are TRBV28 and TRBJ1-2, with D tentatively TRBD1 (5 bases). The CDR3 totals 12 residues. V lost 7 bases and J 3 bases, leaving 9 bases between the germline ends. The germline V gene has CDR1 MDHEN and CDR2 SYDVKM. As DNA, the CDR3 is TGTGCCAGCACCTCAGGGCACTATGGCTACACCTTC. This sequence encodes CASTSGHYGYTF.

The chain employs TRBV6-5 and TRBJ1-4, with TRBD1 identical over 9 bases. The CDR3 totals 13 residues. In germline, CDR1 is MNHEY, CDR2 SVGAGI. V lost 8 bases and J lost 5; bases outside the gene matches: 3. This CDR3 reads CASHGTGNEKLFF. DNA of the CDR3: TGTGCCAGCCACGGGACAGGGAATGAAAAACTGTTTTTT.

The rearrangement joins TRBV6-2 or TRBV6-3 to TRBJ2-7, with TRBD2 identical over 11 bases. Germline V gene data show CDR1 as MNHEY and CDR2 as SVGEGT. Germline trimming cut 6 bases from V and 3 bases from J; bases unmatched to any gene: 7. The CDR3 is made up of 15 amino acids. In nucleotides, the CDR3 is TGTGCCAGCAGCCAAGGGACTAGCGGAAACTACGAGCAGTACTTC. Residues: CASSQGTSGNYEQYF.

The genes are TRBV2 and TRBJ2-5, with TRBD1 identical over 7 bases. Germline V gives CDR1 SNHLY, CDR2 FYNNEI. CDR3 length: 15 amino acids. The V segment lost 4 bases and the J segment 6 bases; nucleotides outside the gene matches: 11. CDR3 nucleotides: TGTGCCAGCAGTGCGACAGGGATCGGTAAGAAGACCCAGTACTTC. Amino acids: CASSATGIGKKTQYF. Using reference TRBV2 and TRBJ2-5 for the parts outside the CDR3, the full variable domain is EPEVTQTPSHQVTQMGQEVILRCVPISNHLYFYWYRQILGQKVEFLVSFYNNEISEKSEIFDDQFSVERPDGSNFTLKIRSTKLEDSAMYFCASSATGIGKKTQYFGPGTRLLVL.

The rearrangement uses TRBV18 and TRBJ2-2; D gene uncertain. V lost 8 bases and J 2 bases, leaving 12 bases between the germline ends. Germline CDR1 is KGHSH and CDR2 is LQKENI. CDR3 length equals 14 residues. Here the CDR3 DNA reads TGTGCCAGCACCGGTACCCTCAACACCGGGGAGCTGTTTTTT. It yields the protein CASTGTLNTGELFF.

The rearrangement joins TRBV10-2 to TRBJ2-7; TRBD1 agrees at 7 bases. This CDR3 comprises 13 residues. CDR1 and CDR2 from the germline V gene are WSHSY and SAAADI. V dropped 5 bases and J dropped 1; count of bases not matched to a gene: 2. The chain's CDR3 is CASSRTGSYEQYF. CDR3 sequence (DNA): TGCGCCAGCAGTCGGACAGGTTCCTACGAGCAGTACTTC.

This rearrangement joins TRBV12-3 or TRBV12-4 to TRBJ2-7; a weak D match, TRBD2 (6 bases). V gave up 6 bases and J gave up 0 bases, with 9 bases separating them. This CDR3 contains 13 residues. The CDR3 loop reads CASRAGRSYEQYF. The DNA of the CDR3 is TGTGCCAGCAGAGCGGGCCGCTCCTACGAGCAGTACTTC.

This chain joins TRBV28 and TRBJ1-2; 8 bases match TRBD1. V dropped 7 bases and J dropped 7; count of bases not matched to a gene: 5. The CDR3 covers 12 residues. CDR1 MDHEN and CDR2 SYDVKM come from the germline V gene. The CDR3 loop reads CASITGGSGYTF. CDR3 sequence (DNA): TGTGCCAGCATCACAGGGGGATCTGGCTACACCTTC.

The chain employs TRBV3-1 (or the pseudogene TRBV3-2) and TRBJ2-7, with 9 bases lining up with TRBD1. CDR3 size: 16 residues. Losses at the gene ends were 4 bases for V and 2 bases for J; bases not matched to a gene: 9. CDR1 is LGHDT, CDR2 YNNKEL, per germline (reference sequence). CDR3 nucleotide sequence: TGTGCCAGCAGCCCTTCTCCGGGACAGGGAGCCTACGAGCAGTACTTC. This gives the protein CASSPSPGQGAYEQYF.

This clone was seen a single time. CDR3 DNA sequence: TGTGCCAGCAGTCAGGGGAGATGGGGCAATCAGCCCCAGCATTTT. Protein: CASSQGRWGNQPQHF. The J gene is TRBJ1-5, the V gene TRBV2, with D perhaps matching TRBD1 (6 bases). Between the trimmed V and J ends, which lost 5 bases and 2 bases, there was a span of 13 bases. Germline V gene sequence: CDR1 SNHLY, CDR2 FYNNEI. The CDR3 length is 15 residues.

This rearrangement joins TRBV9 to TRBJ2-2, with 8 positions matching TRBD1. CDR3 size: 16 residues. Germline V gene data show CDR1 as SGDLS and CDR2 as YYNGEE. V lost 0 bases to trimming and J lost 3 bases; unmatched junction nucleotides: 4. The CDR3 DNA sequence: TGTGCCAGCAGCGTAGGCACAGGGGGTGACACCGGGGAGCTGTTTTTT. Amino acid sequence: CASSVGTGGDTGELFF.

The genes are TRBV7-9 and TRBJ1-1; the D gene is possibly TRBD1 (5 bases). V gave up 5 bases and J gave up 1 base, with 11 bases separating them. This CDR3 has 14 residues. CDR1 and CDR2 from the germline V gene are SEHNR and FQNEAQ (reference sequence). The CDR3 DNA follows: TGTGCCAGCAGCCCTATGGGGGGGAACACTGAAGCTTTCTTT. Amino acid sequence: CASSPMGGNTEAFF.

This chain links TRBV29-1 with TRBJ1-1, with D possibly TRBD1 on 5 matching bases. The germline CDR1 and CDR2 sequences are SQVTM and ANQGSEA. CDR3 size: 15 residues. V gave up 3 bases and J gave up 5 bases, with 19 bases separating them. CDR3 loop: CSVDRGRRGRTEAFF. In DNA, the CDR3 is TGCAGCGTTGATCGGGGGAGGAGAGGGAGGACTGAAGCTTTCTTT.

The chain uses TRBV7-2 and TRBJ1-2, with D possibly TRBD1 on 5 matching bases. The CDR3 has 15 residues. The ends were cut back, 2 bases at V and 3 bases at J, with 13 bases in the middle. Looked up from germline, CDR1 is SGHTA and CDR2 is FQGNSA. CDR3 DNA sequence: TGTGCCAGCAGCTTAACAAGGGGCCTAGACTATGGCTACACCTTC. The encoded protein is CASSLTRGLDYGYTF. Filled out from reference TRBV7-2 and TRBJ1-2, the complete variable domain reads GAGVSQSPSNKVTEKGKDVELRCDPISGHTALYWYRQSLGQGLEFLIYFQGNSAPDKSGLPSDRFSAERTGGSVSTLTIQRTQQEDSAVYLCASSLTRGLDYGYTFGSGTRLTVV.

J is TRBJ1-1 and V is TRBV11-2, with TRBD1 matching 8 bases. Trimming removed 1 base from V and 6 bases from J; junction bases left unmatched: 4. This CDR3 spans 14 amino acids. The germline V gene has CDR1 SGHAT and CDR2 FQNNGV. The CDR3 nucleotides are TGTGCCAGCAGCTTAGCGGGACAGGCCGCTGAAGCTTTCTTT. It encodes CASSLAGQAAEAFF.

J is TRBJ2-7 and V is TRBV27; 9 bases match TRBD1. The CDR3 runs to 14 residues. The trim removed 6 bases at V and 5 bases at J, leaving 8 bases unmatched. Germline-derived CDR1 and CDR2 are MNHEY and SMNVEV (reference sequence). CDR3 protein: CASRLQGAWNEQYF. CDR3 nucleotide sequence: TGTGCCAGCAGATTACAGGGGGCCTGGAACGAGCAGTACTTC.

This clone showed up just once. The V and J genes are TRBV6-2 or TRBV6-3 and TRBJ2-1, with a possible D match to TRBD2 (6 bases). The germline V gene has CDR1 MNHEY and CDR2 SVGEGT. Trimming took 7 bases from V and 8 from J, leaving 18 bases between them. The CDR3 is made up of 14 amino acids. The CDR3 nucleotides read TGTGCCAGCATCCCCGGGGGTCTGTGGGATGAGCAGTTCTTC. It is translated as CASIPGGLWDEQFF.